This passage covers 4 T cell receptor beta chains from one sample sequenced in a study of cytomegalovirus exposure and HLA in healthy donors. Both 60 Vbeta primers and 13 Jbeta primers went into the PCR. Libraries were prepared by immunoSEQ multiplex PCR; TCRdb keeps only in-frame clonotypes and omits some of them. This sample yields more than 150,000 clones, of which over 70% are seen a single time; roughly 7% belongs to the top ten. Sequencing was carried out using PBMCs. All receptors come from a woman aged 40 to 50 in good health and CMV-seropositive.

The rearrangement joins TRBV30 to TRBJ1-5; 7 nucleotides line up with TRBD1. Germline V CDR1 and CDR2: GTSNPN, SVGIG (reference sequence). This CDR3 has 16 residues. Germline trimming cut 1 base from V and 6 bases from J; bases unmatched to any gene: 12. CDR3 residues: CAWSGPDRVVSQPQHF. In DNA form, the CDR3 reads TGTGCCTGGAGTGGACCAGACAGGGTAGTAAGTCAGCCCCAGCATTTT. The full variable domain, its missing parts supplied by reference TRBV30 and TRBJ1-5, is SQTIHQWPATLVQPVGSPLSLECTVEGTSNPNLYWYRQAAGRGLQLLFYSVGIGQISSEVPQNLSASRPQDRQFILSSKKLLLSDSGFYLCAWSGPDRVVSQPQHFGDGTRLSIL.

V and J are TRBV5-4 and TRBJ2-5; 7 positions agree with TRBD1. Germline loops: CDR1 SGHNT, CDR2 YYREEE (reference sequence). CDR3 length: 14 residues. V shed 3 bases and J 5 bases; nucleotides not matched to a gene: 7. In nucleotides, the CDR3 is TGTGCCAGCAGCTACACAGGGGCGGGTGAGACCCAGTACTTC. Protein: CASSYTGAGETQYF. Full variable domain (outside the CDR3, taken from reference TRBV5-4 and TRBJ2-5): ETGVTQSPTHLIKTRGQQVTLRCSSQSGHNTVSWYQQALGQGPQFIFQYYREEENGRGNFPPRFSGLQFPNYSSELNVNALELDDSALYLCASSYTGAGETQYFGPGTRLLVL.

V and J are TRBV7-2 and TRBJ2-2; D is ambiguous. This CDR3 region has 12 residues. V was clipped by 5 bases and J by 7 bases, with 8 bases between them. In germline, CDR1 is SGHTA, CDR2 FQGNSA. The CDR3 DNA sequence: TGTGCCAGCAGCGAACTATACGGGGAGCTGTTTTTT. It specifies CASSELYGELFF.

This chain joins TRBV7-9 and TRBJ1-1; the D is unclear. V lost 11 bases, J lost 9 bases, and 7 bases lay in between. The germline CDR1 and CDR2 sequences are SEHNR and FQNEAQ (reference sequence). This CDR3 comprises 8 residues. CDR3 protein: CAPFQAFF. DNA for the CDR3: TGTGCCCCCTTCCAAGCTTTCTTT.